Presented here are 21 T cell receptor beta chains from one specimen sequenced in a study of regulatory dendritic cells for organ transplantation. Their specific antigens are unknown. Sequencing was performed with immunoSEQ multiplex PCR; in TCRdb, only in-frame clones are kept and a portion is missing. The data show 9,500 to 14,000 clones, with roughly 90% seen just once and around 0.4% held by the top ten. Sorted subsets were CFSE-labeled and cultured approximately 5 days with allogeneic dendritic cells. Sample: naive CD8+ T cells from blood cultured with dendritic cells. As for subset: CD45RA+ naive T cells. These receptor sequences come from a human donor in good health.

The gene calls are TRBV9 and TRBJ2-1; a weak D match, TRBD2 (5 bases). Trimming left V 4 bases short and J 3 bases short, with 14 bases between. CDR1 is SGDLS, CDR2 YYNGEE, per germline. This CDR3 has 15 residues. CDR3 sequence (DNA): TGTGCCAGCAGCCCCTCGTTTGAGGGCTACAATGAGCAGTTCTTC. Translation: CASSPSFEGYNEQFF.

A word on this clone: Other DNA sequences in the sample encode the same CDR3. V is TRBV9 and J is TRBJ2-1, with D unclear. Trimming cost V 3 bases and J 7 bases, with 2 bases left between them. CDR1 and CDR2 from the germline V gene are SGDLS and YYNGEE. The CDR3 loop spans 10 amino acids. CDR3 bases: TGTGCCAGCAGCGGAAATGAGCAGTTCTTC. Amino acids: CASSGNEQFF.

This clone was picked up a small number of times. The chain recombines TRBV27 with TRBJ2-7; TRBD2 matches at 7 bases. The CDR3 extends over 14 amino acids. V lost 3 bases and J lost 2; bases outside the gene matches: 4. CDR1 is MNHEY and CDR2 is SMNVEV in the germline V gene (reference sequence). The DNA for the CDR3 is TGTGCCAGCAGTTTTAGCGGGTCGACCTACGAGCAGTACTTC. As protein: CASSFSGSTYEQYF.

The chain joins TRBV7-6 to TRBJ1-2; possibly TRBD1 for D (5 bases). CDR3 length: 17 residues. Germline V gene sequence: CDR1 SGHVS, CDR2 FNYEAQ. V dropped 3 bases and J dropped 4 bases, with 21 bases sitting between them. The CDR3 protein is CASSFDPTGRLPYGYTF. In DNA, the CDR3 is TGTGCCAGCAGCTTCGACCCGACGGGACGACTCCCCTATGGCTACACCTTC. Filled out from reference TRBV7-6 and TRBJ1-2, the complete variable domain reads GAGVSQSPRYKVTKRGQDVALRCDPISGHVSLYWYRQALGQGPEFLTYFNYEAQQDKSGLPNDRFSAERPEGSISTLTIQRTEQRDSAMYRCASSFDPTGRLPYGYTFGSGTRLTVV.

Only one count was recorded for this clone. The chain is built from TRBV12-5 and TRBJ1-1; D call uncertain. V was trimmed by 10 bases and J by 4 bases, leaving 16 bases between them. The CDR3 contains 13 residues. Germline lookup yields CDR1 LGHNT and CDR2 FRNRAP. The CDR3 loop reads CATKVSGSTEAFF. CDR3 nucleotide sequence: TGTGCTACCAAAGTTTCCGGGAGCACTGAAGCTTTCTTT.

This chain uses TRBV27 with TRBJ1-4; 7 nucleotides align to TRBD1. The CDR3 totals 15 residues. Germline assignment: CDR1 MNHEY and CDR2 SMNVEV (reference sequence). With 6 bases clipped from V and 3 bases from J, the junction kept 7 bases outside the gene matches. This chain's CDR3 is CASSLEGAPNEKLFF. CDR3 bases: TGTGCCAGCAGCCTCGAGGGGGCGCCTAATGAAAAACTGTTTTTT.

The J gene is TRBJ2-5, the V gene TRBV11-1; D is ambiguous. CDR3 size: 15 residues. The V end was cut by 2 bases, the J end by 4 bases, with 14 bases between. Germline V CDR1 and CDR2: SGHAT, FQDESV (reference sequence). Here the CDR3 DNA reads TGTGCCAGCAGCTTAACGGCCAGGAGCCTAGAGACCCAGTACTTC. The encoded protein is CASSLTARSLETQYF.

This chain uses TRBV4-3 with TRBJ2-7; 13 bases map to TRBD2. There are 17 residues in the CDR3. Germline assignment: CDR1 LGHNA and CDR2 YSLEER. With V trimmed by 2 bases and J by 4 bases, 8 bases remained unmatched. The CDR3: CASSQSTSGGGKYEQYF. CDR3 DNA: TGCGCCAGCAGCCAATCAACTAGCGGGGGGGGCAAATACGAGCAGTACTTC.

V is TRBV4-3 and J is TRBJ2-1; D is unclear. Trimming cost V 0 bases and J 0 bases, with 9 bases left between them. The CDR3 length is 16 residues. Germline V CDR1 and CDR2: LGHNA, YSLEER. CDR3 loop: CASSQDKRSSYNEQFF. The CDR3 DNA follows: TGCGCCAGCAGCCAAGATAAACGAAGCTCCTACAATGAGCAGTTCTTC.

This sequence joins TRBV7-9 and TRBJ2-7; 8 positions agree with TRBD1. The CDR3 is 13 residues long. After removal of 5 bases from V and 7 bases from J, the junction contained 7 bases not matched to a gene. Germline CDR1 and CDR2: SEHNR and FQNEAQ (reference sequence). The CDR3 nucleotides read TGTGCCAGCAGCAACCCGACAGGGGTTGAGCAGTACTTC. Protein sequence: CASSNPTGVEQYF.

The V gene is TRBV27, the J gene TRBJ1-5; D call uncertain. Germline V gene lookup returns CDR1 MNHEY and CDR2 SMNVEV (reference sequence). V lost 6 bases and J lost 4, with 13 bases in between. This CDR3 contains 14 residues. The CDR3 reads CASSLAGLNQPQHF. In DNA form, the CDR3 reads TGTGCCAGCAGCTTAGCGGGTCTAAATCAGCCCCAGCATTTT.

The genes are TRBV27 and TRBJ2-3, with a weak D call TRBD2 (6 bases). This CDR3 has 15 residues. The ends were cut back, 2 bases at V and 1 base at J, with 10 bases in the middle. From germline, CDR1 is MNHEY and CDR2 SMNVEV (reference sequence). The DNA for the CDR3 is TGTGCCAGCAGTTTAAGACTAGGCGGCACAGATACGCAGTATTTT. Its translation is CASSLRLGGTDTQYF.

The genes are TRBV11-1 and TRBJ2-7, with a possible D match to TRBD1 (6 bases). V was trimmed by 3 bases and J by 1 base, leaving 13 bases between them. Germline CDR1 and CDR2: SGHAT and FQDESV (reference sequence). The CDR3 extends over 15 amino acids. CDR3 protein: CASSFYTGLSYEQYF. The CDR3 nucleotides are TGTGCCAGCAGCTTTTACACAGGGTTGTCCTACGAGCAGTACTTC. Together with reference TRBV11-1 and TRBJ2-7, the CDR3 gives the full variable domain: EAEVAQSPRYKITEKSQAVAFWCDPISGHATLYWYRQILGQGPELLVQFQDESVVDDSQLPKDRFSAERLKGVDSTLKIQPAELGDSAMYLCASSFYTGLSYEQYFGPGTRLTVT.

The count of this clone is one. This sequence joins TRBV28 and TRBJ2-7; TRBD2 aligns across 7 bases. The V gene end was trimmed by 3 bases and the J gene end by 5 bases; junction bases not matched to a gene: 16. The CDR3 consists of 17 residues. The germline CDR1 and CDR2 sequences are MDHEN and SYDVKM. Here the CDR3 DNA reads TGTGCCAGCAGTTTGGCTAGCGGTAATCCCCTTTCCAACGAGCAGTACTTC. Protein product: CASSLASGNPLSNEQYF.

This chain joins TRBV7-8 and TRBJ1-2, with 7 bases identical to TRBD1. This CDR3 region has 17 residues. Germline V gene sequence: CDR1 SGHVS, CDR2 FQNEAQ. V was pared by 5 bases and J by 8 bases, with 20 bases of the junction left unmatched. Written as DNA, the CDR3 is TGTGCCAGCAGCCCATTCCGGGAAGGGGACAGAATCCAAGGCTACACCTTC. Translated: CASSPFREGDRIQGYTF.

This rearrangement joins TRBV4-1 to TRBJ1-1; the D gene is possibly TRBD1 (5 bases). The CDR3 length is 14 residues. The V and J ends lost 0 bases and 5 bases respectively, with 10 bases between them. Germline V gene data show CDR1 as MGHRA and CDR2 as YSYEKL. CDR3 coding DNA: TGCGCCAGCAGCCAAGAAAGTTCAGGGACTGAAGCTTTCTTT. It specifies CASSQESSGTEAFF.

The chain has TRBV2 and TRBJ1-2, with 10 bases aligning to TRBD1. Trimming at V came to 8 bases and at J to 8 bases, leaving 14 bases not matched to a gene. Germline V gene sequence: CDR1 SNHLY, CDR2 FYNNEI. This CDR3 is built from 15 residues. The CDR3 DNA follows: TGTGCCAGCCGCCCGTGGGGACAGGGGATGGTAGGCTACACCTTC. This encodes CASRPWGQGMVGYTF.

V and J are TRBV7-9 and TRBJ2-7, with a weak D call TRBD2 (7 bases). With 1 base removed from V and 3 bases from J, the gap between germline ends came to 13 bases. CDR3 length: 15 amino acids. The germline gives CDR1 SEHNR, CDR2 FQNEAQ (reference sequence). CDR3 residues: CASSLGGGADYEQYF. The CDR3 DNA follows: TGTGCCAGCAGCTTAGGTGGGGGGGCGGACTACGAGCAGTACTTC.

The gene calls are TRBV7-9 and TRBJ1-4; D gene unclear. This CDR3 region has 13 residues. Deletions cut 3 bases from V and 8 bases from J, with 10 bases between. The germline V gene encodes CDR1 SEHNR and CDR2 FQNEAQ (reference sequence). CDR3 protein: CASSLPGNEKLFF. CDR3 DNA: TGTGCCAGCAGCTTGCCGGGAAACGAAAAACTGTTTTTT.

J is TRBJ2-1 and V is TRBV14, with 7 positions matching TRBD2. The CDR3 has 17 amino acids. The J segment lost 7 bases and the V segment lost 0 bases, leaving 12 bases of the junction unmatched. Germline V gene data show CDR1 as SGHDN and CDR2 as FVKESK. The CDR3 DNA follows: TGTGCCAGCAGCCAAGATGGAGCTAGCGGCCTCGTGAATGAGCAGTTCTTC. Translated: CASSQDGASGLVNEQFF.

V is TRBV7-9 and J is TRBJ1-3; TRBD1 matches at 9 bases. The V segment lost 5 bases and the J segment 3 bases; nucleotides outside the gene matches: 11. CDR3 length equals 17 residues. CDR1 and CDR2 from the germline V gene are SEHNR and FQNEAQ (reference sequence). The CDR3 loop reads CASSLDPDRGYGNTIYF. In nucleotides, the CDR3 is TGTGCCAGCAGCCTAGACCCGGACAGGGGTTATGGAAACACCATATATTTT.